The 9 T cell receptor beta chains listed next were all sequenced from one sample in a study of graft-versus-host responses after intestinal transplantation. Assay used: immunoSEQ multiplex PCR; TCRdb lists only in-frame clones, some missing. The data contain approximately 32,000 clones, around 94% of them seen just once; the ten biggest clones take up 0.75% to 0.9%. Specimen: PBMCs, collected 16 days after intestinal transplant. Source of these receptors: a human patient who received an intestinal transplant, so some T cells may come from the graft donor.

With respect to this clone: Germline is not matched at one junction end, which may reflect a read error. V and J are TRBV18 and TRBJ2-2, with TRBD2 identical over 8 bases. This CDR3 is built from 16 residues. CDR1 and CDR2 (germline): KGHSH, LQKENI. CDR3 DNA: TGTGCCGGCTCACCACGGAGCGGGAGGAACACCGGGGAGCTGTTTTTT. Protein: CAGSPRSGRNTGELFF.

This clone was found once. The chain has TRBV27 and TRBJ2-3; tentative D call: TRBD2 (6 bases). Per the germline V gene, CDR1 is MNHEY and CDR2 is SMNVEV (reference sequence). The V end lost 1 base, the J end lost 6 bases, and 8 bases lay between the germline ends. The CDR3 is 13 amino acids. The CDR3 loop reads CASSLWAGDTQYF. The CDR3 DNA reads TGTGCCAGCAGTTTATGGGCGGGGGATACGCAGTATTTT.

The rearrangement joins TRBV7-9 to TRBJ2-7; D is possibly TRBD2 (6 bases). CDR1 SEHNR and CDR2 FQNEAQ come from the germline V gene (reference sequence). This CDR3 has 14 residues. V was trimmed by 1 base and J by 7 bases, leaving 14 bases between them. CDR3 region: CASSLGGRSGEQYF. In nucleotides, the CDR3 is TGTGCCAGCAGCTTAGGGGGGAGGTCCGGAGAGCAGTACTTC.

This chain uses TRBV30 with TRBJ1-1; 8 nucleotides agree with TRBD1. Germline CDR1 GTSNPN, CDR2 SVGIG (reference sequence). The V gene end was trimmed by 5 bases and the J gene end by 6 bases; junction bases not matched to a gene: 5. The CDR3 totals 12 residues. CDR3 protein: CAWGQGEAEAFF. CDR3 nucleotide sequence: TGTGCCTGGGGACAGGGAGAGGCTGAAGCTTTCTTT. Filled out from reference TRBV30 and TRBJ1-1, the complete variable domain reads SQTIHQWPATLVQPVGSPLSLECTVEGTSNPNLYWYRQAAGRGLQLLFYSVGIGQISSEVPQNLSASRPQDRQFILSSKKLLLSDSGFYLCAWGQGEAEAFFGQGTRLTVV.

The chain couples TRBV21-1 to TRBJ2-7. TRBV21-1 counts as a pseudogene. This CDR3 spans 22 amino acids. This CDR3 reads CASSRFARAGGGLARVTYEQYF. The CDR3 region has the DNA TGTGCCAGCAGCAGGTTCGCCAGGGCAGGGGGCGGACTAGCTAGGGTGACCTACGAGCAGTACTTC.

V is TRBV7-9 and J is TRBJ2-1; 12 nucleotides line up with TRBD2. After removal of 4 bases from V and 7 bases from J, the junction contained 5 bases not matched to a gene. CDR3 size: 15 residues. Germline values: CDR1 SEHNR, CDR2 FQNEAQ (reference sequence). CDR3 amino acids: CASSSGGLAGNEQFF. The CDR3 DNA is TGTGCCAGCAGCTCTGGGGGACTAGCGGGTAATGAGCAGTTCTTC.

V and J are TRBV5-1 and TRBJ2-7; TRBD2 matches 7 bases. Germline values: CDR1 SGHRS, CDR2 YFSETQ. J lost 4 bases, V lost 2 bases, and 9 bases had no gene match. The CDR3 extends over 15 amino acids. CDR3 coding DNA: TGCGCCAGCAGCTTAAACCAGCGGGAAGTTTACGAGCAGTACTTC. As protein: CASSLNQREVYEQYF.

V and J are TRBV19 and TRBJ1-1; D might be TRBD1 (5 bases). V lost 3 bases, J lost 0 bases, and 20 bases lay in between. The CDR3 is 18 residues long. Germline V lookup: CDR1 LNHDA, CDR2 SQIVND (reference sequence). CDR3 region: CASSIDLTARVMNTEAFF. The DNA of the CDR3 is TGTGCCAGTAGTATCGATCTGACAGCGCGAGTCATGAACACTGAAGCTTTCTTT.

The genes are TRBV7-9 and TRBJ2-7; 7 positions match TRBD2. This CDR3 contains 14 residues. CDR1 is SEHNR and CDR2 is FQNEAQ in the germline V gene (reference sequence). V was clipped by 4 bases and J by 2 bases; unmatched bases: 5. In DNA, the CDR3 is TGTGCCAGCAGCTATGGGGGAGGGCCCTACGAGCAGTACTTC. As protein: CASSYGGGPYEQYF.